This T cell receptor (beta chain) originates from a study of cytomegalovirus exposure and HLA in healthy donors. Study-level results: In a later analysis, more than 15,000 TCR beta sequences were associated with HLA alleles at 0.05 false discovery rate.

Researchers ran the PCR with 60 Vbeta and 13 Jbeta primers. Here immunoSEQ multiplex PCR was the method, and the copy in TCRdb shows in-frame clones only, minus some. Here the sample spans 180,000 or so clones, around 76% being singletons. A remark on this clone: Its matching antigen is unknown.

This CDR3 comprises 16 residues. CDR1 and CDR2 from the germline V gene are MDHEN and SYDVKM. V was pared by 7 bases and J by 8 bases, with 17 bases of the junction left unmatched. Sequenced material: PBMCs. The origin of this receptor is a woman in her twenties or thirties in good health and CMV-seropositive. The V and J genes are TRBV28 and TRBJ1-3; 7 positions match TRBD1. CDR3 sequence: CASTALSGQMAYTIYF. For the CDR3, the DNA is TGTGCCAGCACTGCTCTGTCGGGACAGATGGCATACACCATATATTTT.